The rows below give T cell receptor beta chains drawn from one sample of a study of T cells in localized non-small cell lung cancer. The method was immunoSEQ multiplex PCR; TCRdb's version includes in-frame clones alone and lacks a portion of them. The sample records 75,000 to 80,000 clones, around 81% being singletons. The input for sequencing was peripheral blood, taken before any cancer treatment. Receptors originate from a female donor at least 60 years old with stage I lung adenocarcinoma. Both conserved end residues are part of each CDR3. D genes are given only for firm matches. Clone size is given for some rows only: seen once, a few or many times, or a class if the clone is expanded.

NA,TRBJ2-7,TRBV4-3,NA,TGCGCCAGCAGCCAAGTGAATGGAGGCGAGCAGTACTTC,CASSQVNGGEQYF
NA,TRBJ1-2,TRBV29-1,NA,TGCAGCGTTGAAGCGCTGAGTGGCTACACCTTC,CSVEALSGYTF
NA,TRBJ1-1,TRBV5-1,NA,TGCGCCAGCAGCTTTACGGGCAACACTGAAGCTTTCTTT,CASSFTGNTEAFF
few,TRBJ1-1,TRBV5-4,NA,TGTGCCAGCAGCCCTCCTGACAGATACACTGAAGCTTTCTTT,CASSPPDRYTEAFF
NA,TRBJ2-5,TRBV11-2,NA,TGTGCCAGCAGCCTAAACAGGCCAGGGGAGACCCAGTACTTC,CASSLNRPGETQYF
few,TRBJ2-5,TRBV29-1,NA,TGCAGCGTTGAAGCTGGGGCGGAGACCCAGTACTTC,CSVEAGAETQYF
NA,TRBJ1-1,TRBV9,NA,TGTGCCAGCAGCCCCCGACAGCTTATCATGAACACTGAAGCTTTCTTT,CASSPRQLIMNTEAFF
few,TRBJ2-3,TRBV7-2,NA,TGTGCCAGCAGCCCCTGGGGCAGGGGACTCGGCAACACAGATACGCAGTATTTT,CASSPWGRGLGNTDTQYF
NA,TRBJ1-1,TRBV28,NA,TGTGCCAGCAGTGATCCATCCGGTTTCTTGAACACTGAAGCTTTCTTT,CASSDPSGFLNTEAFF
few,TRBJ2-1,TRBV27,TRBD2,TGTGCCACCTCCATTCTAGCGGGAATGAGTGAGCAGTTCTTC,CATSILAGMSEQFF
NA,TRBJ1-1,TRBV19,NA,TGTGCCAGTAGCGAGGGGCCAGGGAAAGCTTTCTTT,CASSEGPGKAFF
NA,TRBJ2-7,TRBV4-3,NA,TGCGCCAGCAGCCAAGGGAGCACCTCGGGCGAGCAGTACTTC,CASSQGSTSGEQYF
NA,TRBJ2-1,TRBV7-6,TRBD2,TGTGCCAGCAGCTCCCGGACTAGCGGGAACAATGAGCAGTTCTTC,CASSSRTSGNNEQFF
NA,TRBJ2-7,TRBV9,TRBD1,TGTGCCAGCAGCGTGGGACAGGGGCCCGCCTACGAGCAGTACTTC,CASSVGQGPAYEQYF
NA,TRBJ2-3,TRBV9,TRBD2,TGTGCCAGCAGCCGCAGTATTACCGGGACTAGCGGGAGGGGCACAGATACGCAGTATTTT,CASSRSITGTSGRGTDTQYF
once,TRBJ1-4,TRBV18,TRBD1,TGTGCCAGCTCACCACGTGGACAGGGGGAAAAACTGTTTTTT,CASSPRGQGEKLFF
NA,TRBJ2-4,TRBV15,NA,TGTGCCACCAGCGCCCGCTGGGGTGTATCCAAAAACATTCAGTACTTC,CATSARWGVSKNIQYF
NA,TRBJ1-3,TRBV5-5,NA,TGTGCCAGCAGCTTCACTTCTGGAAACACCATATATTTT,CASSFTSGNTIYF
NA,TRBJ2-1,TRBV15,NA,TGTGCCACCAGCAGAGATGGTCGGGAGCGCAATGAGCAGTTCTTC,CATSRDGRERNEQFF
NA,TRBJ1-1,TRBV2,TRBD1,TGTGCCAGCATCTTACAGGGGACATTCACTGAAGCTTTCTTT,CASILQGTFTEAFF
NA,TRBJ1-5,TRBV10-3,NA,TGTGCCATCAGTGAGTCACAGAACCAGCCCCAGCATTTT,CAISESQNQPQHF
NA,TRBJ2-7,TRBV6-6,NA,TGTGCCAGCAGTTACGGCAGGGACTACGAGCAGTACTTC,CASSYGRDYEQYF
NA,TRBJ2-1,TRBV19,NA,TGTGCCAGTAGTATATTGACGACTATAAATGAGCAGTTCTTC,CASSILTTINEQFF
NA,TRBJ1-4,TRBV6-6,NA,TGTGCCAGCAGCTCCGGCGGGGTTGCCGAAAAACTGTTTTTT,CASSSGGVAEKLFF
once,TRBJ2-1,TRBV5-4,TRBD1,TGTGCCAGCAGCAAGACAGGGAGCGACTACAATGAGCAGTTCTTC,CASSKTGSDYNEQFF
NA,TRBJ1-2,TRBV6-1,NA,TGTGCCAGCAGTGAAAGGGTGACACATCGCGCCTTC,CASSERVTHRAF
NA,TRBJ1-1,TRBV6-6,NA,TGTGCCAGCAGTTACGACACGGGCACTGAAGCTTTCTTT,CASSYDTGTEAFF
NA,TRBJ1-6,TRBV5-1,NA,TGCGCCAGCAGCTTGGAAGGGAGGGGAAAGGATAATTCACCCCTCCACTTT,CASSLEGRGKDNSPLHF
few,TRBJ2-1,TRBV7-3,NA,TGTGCCAGCAGCTTAGACAGCTCCTACAATGAGCAGTTCTTC,CASSLDSSYNEQFF
NA,TRBJ2-7,TRBV7-8,NA,TGTGCCAGCAAGAGGTTATCGGGCGAGCAGTACTTC,CASKRLSGEQYF
once,TRBJ2-3,TRBV2,NA,TGTGCCAGCAGTGTGCAGGGGAGGATTACAGATACGCAGTATTTT,CASSVQGRITDTQYF
NA,TRBJ2-1,TRBV15,NA,TGTGCCACCAGCAGTCTCAAGACAGATTCCTACAATGAGCAGTTCTTC,CATSSLKTDSYNEQFF
NA,TRBJ2-3,TRBV4-2,NA,TGTGCCAGCAGCCAAGATCTTAATAGCGCGGATACGCAGTATTTT,CASSQDLNSADTQYF
NA,TRBJ1-1,TRBV13,TRBD1,TGTGCCATCCGGGACAGGGCTCGGACTGAAGCTTTCTTT,CAIRDRARTEAFF
NA,TRBJ2-1,TRBV6-1,NA,TGTGCCAGCAGTGAAGCCGGCGGGGGCCATCAGTTCTTC,CASSEAGGGHQFF
NA,TRBJ1-6,TRBV2,NA,TGTGCCAGCAGTATAGACTATAATTCACCCCTCCACTTT,CASSIDYNSPLHF
NA,TRBJ2-3,TRBV2,TRBD2,TGTGCCAGCAGGAGACTAGCGGGAGCGATGACAGATACGCAGTATTTT,CASRRLAGAMTDTQYF
NA,TRBJ2-1,TRBV19,TRBD2,TGTGCCAGTAGTGGGACTAGCGGTGTCGAAACTGAGCAGTTCTTC,CASSGTSGVETEQFF
NA,TRBJ1-4,TRBV5-1,TRBD1,TGCGCCAGCAGCACCGCCGGGACAGGGGGTTATGAAAAACTGTTTTTT,CASSTAGTGGYEKLFF
NA,TRBJ2-1,TRBV29-1,TRBD2,TGCAGCGTGGCTGAAAGCGGGAGGGCCCCCAATGAGCAGTTCTTC,CSVAESGRAPNEQFF
NA,TRBJ2-2,TRBV7-2,TRBD2,TGTGCCAGCGGATTGGCGGGGGGGCTTCCCGGGGAGCTGTTTTTT,CASGLAGGLPGELFF
NA,TRBJ1-1,TRBV2,TRBD1,TGTGCCAGCAGTGAAGTTATAAGGGGGCCCATGAACACTGAAGCTTTCTTT,CASSEVIRGPMNTEAFF
NA,TRBJ1-1,TRBV6-5,TRBD1,TGTGCCAGCAGTTACTCCCCGACAGGGACTTACACTGAAGCTTTCTTT,CASSYSPTGTYTEAFF
few,TRBJ1-1,TRBV9,NA,TGTGCCAGCAGCGTAGTTTCCGAGAACACTGAAGCTTTCTTT,CASSVVSENTEAFF
NA,TRBJ1-1,TRBV4-1,NA,TGCGCCAGCAGCCAAGATACAGAAAGCACTGAAGCTTTCTTT,CASSQDTESTEAFF
NA,TRBJ1-3,TRBV2,NA,TGTGCCAGCAGTGTAGAACAGATCTCTGGAAACACCATATATTTT,CASSVEQISGNTIYF
NA,TRBJ2-2,TRBV6-1,NA,TGTGCCAGCAGGGAAGGGTTTCCCGGGGAGCTGTTTTTT,CASREGFPGELFF
NA,TRBJ2-7,TRBV6-6,TRBD1,TGTGCCAGCAGTTTGTTGACAGGGTCCTACGAGCAGTACTTC,CASSLLTGSYEQYF
NA,TRBJ1-3,TRBV4-3,NA,TGCGCCAGCAGCCAGTCCATCCGCATCAGCTCTGGAAACACCATATATTTT,CASSQSIRISSGNTIYF
NA,TRBJ1-2,TRBV5-1,NA,TGCGCCAGCAGCCGTGGGGGGGAAGCTAACTATGGCTACACCTTC,CASSRGGEANYGYTF
NA,TRBJ2-2,TRBV7-8,TRBD2,TGTGCCAGCAGCCCCGGACTAGCGGGGGGGGACACCGGGGAGCTGTTTTTT,CASSPGLAGGDTGELFF
once,TRBJ2-7,TRBV6-1,TRBD2,TGTGCCAGCAGTGTACGGGACGGCCAAGCGGGGATCTCCTACGAGCAGTACTTC,CASSVRDGQAGISYEQYF
once,TRBJ1-4,TRBV5-1,TRBD1,TGCGCCAGCAGCATCGACAGGGGAAATGAAAAACTGTTTTTT,CASSIDRGNEKLFF
NA,TRBJ2-2,TRBV27,NA,TGTGCCAGCAGTTTACAGGGTATTCGTCCCGGGGAGCTGTTTTTT,CASSLQGIRPGELFF
NA,TRBJ1-4,TRBV27,NA,TGTGCCAGCACCGAAAGGGTTAATGAAAAACTGTTTTTT,CASTERVNEKLFF
NA,TRBJ2-7,TRBV28,NA,TGTGCCAGCACTCCTGGGGGAACCGGCTACGAGCAGTACTTC,CASTPGGTGYEQYF
NA,TRBJ1-3,TRBV7-9,TRBD1,TGTGCCAGCAGCCTCCTTTTGGGACAGGGGGCTGGAAACACCATATATTTT,CASSLLLGQGAGNTIYF
few,TRBJ1-5,TRBV20-1,NA,TGCAGTGCTAGGAGCACTAGGGGGCAGCATTTT,CSARSTRGQHF
once,TRBJ2-4,TRBV5-4,NA,TGTGCCAGCAGCTGGGGAACAGGGAGCCTAGCCAAAAACATTCAGTACTTC,CASSWGTGSLAKNIQYF
NA,TRBJ1-3,TRBV9,NA,TGTGCCAGCGGGTCAATGGGTTTCTCTGGAAACACCATATATTTT,CASGSMGFSGNTIYF